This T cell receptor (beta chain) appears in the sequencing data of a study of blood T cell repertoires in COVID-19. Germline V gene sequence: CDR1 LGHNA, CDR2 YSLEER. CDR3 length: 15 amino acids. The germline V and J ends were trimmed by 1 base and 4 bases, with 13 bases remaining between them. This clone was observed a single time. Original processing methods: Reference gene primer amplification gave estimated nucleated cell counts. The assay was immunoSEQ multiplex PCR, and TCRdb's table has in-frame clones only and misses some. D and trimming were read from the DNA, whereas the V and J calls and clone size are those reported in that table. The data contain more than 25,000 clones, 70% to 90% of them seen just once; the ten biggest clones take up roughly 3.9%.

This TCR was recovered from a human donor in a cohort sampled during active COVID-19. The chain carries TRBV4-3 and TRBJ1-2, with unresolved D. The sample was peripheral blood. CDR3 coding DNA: TGCGCCAGCAGCCAAGGGGTCCCCGGGGTCTATGGCTACACCTTC. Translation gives CASSQGVPGVYGYTF.